A selection of T cell receptor beta chains follows, all from one sample in a study of T-cell reconstitution after alpha-beta-depleted transplantation in children. TCRdb independently ran MiXCR on the PCR reads; one entry per CDR3 protein. The sample shows 600,000 to 700,000 distinct CDR3 sequences, 13% of them seen only once. The sample here was PBMCs, taken before TCRalphabeta/CD19-depleted stem cell transplant. These receptors came from a girl aged 2-15 years with congenital amegakaryocytic thrombocytopenia, due to receive a stem cell transplant. CDR3s include the opening cysteine and the closing phenylalanine or tryptophan. A D gene is named only where the DNA matches it firmly. Expanded clones are given a class, and other clones once, few, many or no size at all.

V,J,D,size,CDR3,DNA
TRBV20-1,TRBJ2-3,NA,many,CSAGSGEAFPDTQYF,TGCAGTGCGGGATCAGGGGAAGCATTTCCAGATACGCAGTATTTT
TRBV20-1,TRBJ1-3,NA,many,CSARDRAPSSGNTIYF,TGCAGTGCTAGAGATCGGGCCCCCTCATCTGGAAACACCATATATTTT
TRBV29-1,TRBJ2-7,NA,many,CSVVSASYEQYF,TGCAGCGTTGTATCCGCCTCCTACGAGCAGTACTTC
TRBV5-1,TRBJ2-2,TRBD2,NA,CASSLPPGLANTGELFF,TGCGCCAGCAGCTTGCCTCCGGGACTAGCGAACACCGGGGAGCTGTTTTTT
TRBV29-1,TRBJ2-7,NA,NA,CSVGTPGAAYEQYF,TGCAGCGTTGGGACCCCAGGGGCAGCCTACGAGCAGTACTTC
TRBV5-1,TRBJ2-1,NA,many,CASSLISGYESIEQFF,TGCGCCAGCAGCTTGATTTCAGGGTATGAAAGTATTGAGCAGTTCTTC
TRBV10-3,TRBJ2-7,TRBD2,few,CAIRNLAGVTPYEQYF,TGTGCCATCAGAAATCTAGCGGGAGTGACCCCCTACGAGCAGTACTTC
TRBV29-1,TRBJ2-5,TRBD1,many,CSVEDPTGIRETQYF,TGCAGCGTTGAAGACCCGACAGGGATCAGGGAGACCCAGTACTTC
TRBV3-1,TRBJ2-2,NA,many,CASSHPGPQFSLFF,TGTGCCAGCAGCCACCCGGGACCCCAGTTTTCGCTGTTTTTT
TRBV12-5,TRBJ1-5,NA,NA,CASGLAIASNQPQHF,TGTGCTAGTGGTTTGGCCATCGCTAGCAATCAGCCCCAGCATTTT
TRBV7-9,TRBJ1-2,TRBD1,many,CASSQRTGRNYGYTF,TGTGCCAGCAGCCAAAGGACAGGGAGGAACTATGGCTACACCTTC